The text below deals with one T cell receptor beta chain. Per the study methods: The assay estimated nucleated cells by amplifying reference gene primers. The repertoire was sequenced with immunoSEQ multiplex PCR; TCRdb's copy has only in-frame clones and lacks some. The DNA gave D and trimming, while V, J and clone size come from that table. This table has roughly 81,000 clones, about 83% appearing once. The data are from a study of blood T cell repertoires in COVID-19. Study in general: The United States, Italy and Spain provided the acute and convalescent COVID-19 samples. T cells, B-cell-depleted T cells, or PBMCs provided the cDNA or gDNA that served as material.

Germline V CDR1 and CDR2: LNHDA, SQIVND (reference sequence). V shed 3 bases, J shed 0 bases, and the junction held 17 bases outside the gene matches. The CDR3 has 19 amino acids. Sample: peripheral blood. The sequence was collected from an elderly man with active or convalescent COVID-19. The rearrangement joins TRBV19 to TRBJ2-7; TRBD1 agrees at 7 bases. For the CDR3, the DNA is TGTGCCAGTAGTATGGATGGACCGGTAAGGACAGGCAACTCCTACGAGCAGTACTTC. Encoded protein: CASSMDGPVRTGNSYEQYF.